This T cell receptor (beta chain) was identified in a study of blood T cell repertoires in COVID-19. The wider study: PBMCs, B-cell-depleted T cells, or T cells provided the cDNA or gDNA that made up the material.

In the study's own analysis: Amplifying reference gene primers gave estimates of nucleated cell counts. Repertoires were generated with immunoSEQ multiplex PCR, while TCRdb's copy carries only in-frame clones and drops some. That table is the source of V, J and clone size, and D and trimming were worked out from the DNA. The sample shows more than 300,000 clones, around 87% of them seen only once. Those who participated ranged in age from roughly 18 to 100 years and resided in 24 US areas. Categorization into cohorts depended on clinical history that participants reported. This CDR3 spans 14 amino acids. This clone was seen once.

The sequence was obtained from a man aged 40-49 years in a cohort exposed to, infected with or recovered from COVID-19 (not recorded which). The gene calls are TRBV21-1 and TRBJ2-3; TRBD2 is the table's D call and was not checked against the DNA. TRBV21-1 is an annotated pseudogene. Material for sequencing was PBMCs or T cells enriched from blood (not recorded which). The CDR3 DNA is TGTGCCGGTCGAGGAAGGACTAGTTGTTATACGCAGTATTTT. Its protein is CAGRGRTSCYTQYF.